This T cell receptor beta chain comes out of a study of shared clonotypes between healthy human individuals. Findings and limits, study-wide: Sampling included only blood; tissue repertoires likely differ. Against clonotypes common to all four donors, non-shared ones had lower generation probabilities. Four donors had roughly 5% of their naive CD4 clonotypes in common.

At a deep level, the assay was run. Sequencing was performed with immunoSEQ multiplex PCR; in TCRdb, only in-frame clones are kept and a portion is missing. The sample includes about 2 million clones, about 94% of them seen just once. Naive CD8 populations comprised CD45RO-negative cells positively selected for CCR7, excluding terminally differentiated effector memory CD45RA+ cells. For this clone: The antigen remains undetermined.

The CDR3 totals 14 residues. CDR1 and CDR2 from the germline V gene are MDHEN and SYDVKM. V lost 6 bases and J lost 4, with 15 bases in between. Sequenced input: naive CD8+ T cells sorted from blood. This chain joins TRBV28 and TRBJ1-2; no definite D call. The sequence came from a man between 18 and 35 years old in good health. Written as DNA, the CDR3 is TGTGCCAGCAGCCTCCCGGAGGGCGGCTATGGCTACACCTTC. This encodes CASSLPEGGYGYTF.